This T cell receptor beta chain is drawn from a study of T cell changes during pregnancy in multiple sclerosis. Assay: immunoSEQ multiplex PCR; the TCRdb copy retains only in-frame clones and omits some. The data show over 70,000 clones, with around nine tenths seen just once and 1.5% to 2% held by the top ten. Per germline, CDR1 SNHLY and CDR2 FYNNEI. The CDR3 extends over 13 amino acids. Trimming cost V 1 base and J 6 bases, with 7 bases left between them. This TCR derives from a female donor in good health, enrolled as a control in a pregnancy study. The gene calls are TRBV2 and TRBJ1-5; D is possibly TRBD1 (6 bases). Sequenced material: peripheral blood, taken in the first trimester of pregnancy. Here the CDR3 DNA reads TGTGCCAGCAGTGAAGAGGGGGTTCAGCCCCAGCATTTT. Its translation: CASSEEGVQPQHF.